The 26 T cell receptor beta chains reported below all come from one sample, sequenced in a study of regulatory T cells in long-lasting Graves disease. The sample's time point: persistent/refractory GD, antithyroid drugs over 5 years with positive TRAb. The TCR library was prepared using RNA isolated from PBMCs. Library construction for TCR beta used iRepertoire HTBI primers and Arm-PCR of CDR3 regions. TCRdb re-analysed the multiplex PCR reads in MiXCR, keeping a single row per CDR3 protein. The table includes about 300,000 distinct CDR3 sequences, more than 20% detected once. This material consisted of peripheral blood mononuclear cells (PBMCs), taken when the disease was refractory, from a patient treated with antithyroid drugs. These receptors originate from a female donor with Graves disease.

The chain joins TRBV28 to TRBJ1-3; D is unresolved. The CDR3 has 13 residues. V lost 4 bases, J lost 4 bases, and 8 bases lay in between. Per germline, CDR1 MDHEN and CDR2 SYDVKM. CDR3 nucleotide sequence: TGTGCCAGCAGTTCCGGGTTCGGAAACACCATATATTTT. This gives the protein CASSSGFGNTIYF.

In its sample, this clonotype was seen a few times. This chain joins TRBV7-2 and TRBJ2-7, with D possibly being TRBD1 or TRBD2 (6 bases each). V lost 1 base to trimming and J lost 7 bases, with 17 bases between them. Per the germline V gene, CDR1 is SGHTA and CDR2 is FQGNSA. The CDR3 has 15 amino acids. The CDR3: CASSLVGGDRREQYF. The CDR3 DNA sequence: TGTGCCAGCAGCTTAGTGGGGGGCGATCGTAGGGAGCAGTACTTC. Looking up the rest from reference TRBV7-2 and TRBJ2-7 gives the full variable domain: GAGVSQSPSNKVTEKGKDVELRCDPISGHTALYWYRQSLGQGLEFLIYFQGNSAPDKSGLPSDRFSAERTGGSVSTLTIQRTQQEDSAVYLCASSLVGGDRREQYFGPGTRLTVT.

The V and J genes are TRBV20-1 and TRBJ2-1; 8 bases align to TRBD1. CDR1 and CDR2 (germline): DFQATT, SNEGSKA (reference sequence). V gave up 0 bases and J gave up 5 bases; unmatched junction bases: 9. This CDR3 comprises 16 residues. The CDR3 bases are TGCAGTGCTAGAGATCTATTCAGGGGGCGGGACAATGAGCAGTTCTTC. Protein sequence: CSARDLFRGRDNEQFF.

In this sample, this clonotype turned up many times. This rearrangement joins TRBV12-3 or TRBV12-4 to TRBJ2-1; maybe TRBD1 (6 bases). The germline V and J ends were trimmed by 1 base and 5 bases, with 9 bases remaining between them. CDR3 size: 14 residues. The CDR3 DNA follows: TGTGCCAGCAGTTTAGGGGCAGGGGACAATGAGCAGTTCTTC. This gives the protein CASSLGAGDNEQFF.

This clonotype was seen a few times. This chain joins TRBV20-1 and TRBJ2-7; a weak D match, TRBD2 (6 bases). The CDR3 runs to 12 residues. The germline V gene has CDR1 DFQATT and CDR2 SNEGSKA (reference sequence). Trimming pared 4 bases from V and 1 base from J, leaving 8 bases between. CDR3 sequence reads: CSATGESYEQYF. CDR3 DNA: TGCAGTGCTACGGGGGAATCCTACGAGCAGTACTTC.

As concerns this clonotype: This may stem from a read error, because a much larger clone lies one nucleotide away. This chain links TRBV7-2 with TRBJ2-5, with 7 nucleotides matching TRBD2. The length of the CDR3 is 14 residues. The V segment lost 7 bases and the J segment 5 bases; nucleotides outside the gene matches: 10. Per germline, CDR1 SGHTA and CDR2 FQGNSA. This CDR3 is CASTSAREWETQYF. The CDR3 nucleotides read TGTGCCAGCACCTCCGCGCGGGAGTGGGAGACCCAGTACTTC. The variable domain in full, completed from reference TRBV7-2 and TRBJ2-5, reads GAGVSQSPSNKVTEKGKDVELRCDPISGHTALYWYRQSLGQGLEFLIYFQGNSAPDKSGLPSDRFSAERTGGSVSTLTIQRTQQEDSAVYLCASTSAREWETQYFGPGTRLLVL.

This clonotype has ten or more counts. V is TRBV30 and J is TRBJ1-1; D unresolved. Germline loops: CDR1 GTSNPN, CDR2 SVGIG (reference sequence). V was shortened by 6 bases and J by 3 bases, with 5 bases between the two germline ends. This CDR3 has 10 residues. The CDR3 loop reads CACRDTEAFF. The CDR3 DNA is TGTGCCTGTAGAGACACTGAAGCTTTCTTT.

This clonotype was counted many times. The chain has TRBV7-2 and TRBJ1-2; perhaps TRBD1 as D (6 bases). The CDR3 spans 14 residues. Germline assignment: CDR1 SGHTA and CDR2 FQGNSA. The V gene lost 5 bases and the J gene lost 3 bases, with 13 bases spanning the gap. This chain's CDR3 is CASSAQGHDYGYTF. The DNA of the CDR3 is TGTGCCAGCAGCGCACAGGGCCATGACTATGGCTACACCTTC.

This clonotype came up many times. The chain couples TRBV20-1 to TRBJ1-6; D perhaps matches TRBD1 (6 bases). This CDR3 is 13 amino acids long. The germline gives CDR1 DFQATT, CDR2 SNEGSKA (reference sequence). V lost 5 bases and J 9 bases, leaving 14 bases between the germline ends. CDR3 in amino acids: CSAGVGGGSPLHF. CDR3 bases: TGCAGTGCTGGGGTTGGGGGCGGTTCACCCCTCCACTTT.

Ten or more counts support this clonotype. CDR3: CASSVLEAGAGETQYF. Written as DNA, the CDR3 is TGTGCCAGCAGTGTACTAGAAGCGGGAGCGGGGGAGACCCAGTACTTC. The genes are TRBV12-3 or TRBV12-4 and TRBJ2-5; 8 nucleotides match TRBD2. This CDR3 has 16 residues. Trimming cost V 5 bases and J 5 bases; bases outside gene matches: 13.

This clonotype was found many times. This sequence joins TRBV27 and TRBJ2-7; D remains unclear. V was trimmed by 0 bases and J by 0 bases, leaving 6 bases between them. Germline CDR1 is MNHEY and CDR2 is SMNVEV (reference sequence). The CDR3 covers 14 residues. As DNA, the CDR3 is TGTGCCAGCAGTTTATCGGGAAGCTCCTACGAGCAGTACTTC. Amino acid sequence: CASSLSGSSYEQYF.

This chain links TRBV4-1 with TRBJ1-1; possibly TRBD1 for D (6 bases). The CDR3 is 14 amino acids. V dropped 0 bases and J dropped 8 bases, with 13 bases sitting between them. Germline lookup yields CDR1 MGHRA and CDR2 YSYEKL. CDR3 DNA sequence: TGCGCCAGCAGCCAAGATTGGCGGCAGGGGGAAGCTTTCTTT. Its protein is CASSQDWRQGEAFF.

Many counts were recorded for this clonotype. V gene TRBV12-3 or TRBV12-4 combines with J gene TRBJ1-2, with D possibly being TRBD1 (5 bases). V lost 6 bases and J 4 bases, leaving 21 bases between the germline ends. The CDR3 spans 16 residues. The chain's CDR3 is CASSRSGGMGSYGYTF. DNA of the CDR3: TGTGCCAGCAGCCGATCCGGGGGTATGGGGTCCTATGGCTACACCTTC.

About this clonotype itself: A read error may account for a junction end that differs from germline. The chain carries TRBV7-2 and TRBJ1-2, with 7 bases identical to TRBD1. Germline loops: CDR1 SGHTA, CDR2 FQGNSA. The CDR3 length is 14 residues. The CDR3 reads CASSSGGTAYDYTF. Written as DNA, the CDR3 is TGTGCCAGCAGCTCAGGGGGGACAGCCTATGACTACACCTTC.

This clonotype turned up a few times. V usage is TRBV6-2 or TRBV6-3 and J usage is TRBJ2-5; the match to TRBD2 covers 13 bases. TRBJ2-7 explains the end of the DNA better; the J call may be wrong. The CDR3 is made up of 15 amino acids. Germline V lookup: CDR1 MNHEY, CDR2 SVGEGT. The CDR3 nucleotides are TGTGCCAGCAGTTACCCGACTAGCGGGGGGTACGAGCAGTACTTC. As protein: CASSYPTSGGYEQYF.

About this clonotype: Given a much more abundant clone one base away, this may be a read error. The CDR3 does not end in the conserved phenylalanine or tryptophan, so this is likely a read error. The V gene is TRBV20-1, the J gene TRBJ1-1, with D perhaps TRBD1 (5 bases). V was cut by 3 bases and J by 4 bases, with 15 bases left in between. CDR1 and CDR2 (germline): DFQATT, SNEGSKA (reference sequence). CDR3 length: 14 amino acids. CDR3 sequence (DNA): TGCAGTGCTAGTAGTTGGGAAGGGGTCACTGAAGCTTTCTCT. It yields the protein CSASSWEGVTEAFS.

Only a few counts were recorded for this clonotype. The genes are TRBV6-1 and TRBJ1-6; 7 bases agree with TRBD1. V lost 6 bases and J lost 8; bases outside the gene matches: 7. Germline V gene lookup returns CDR1 MNHNS and CDR2 SASEGT. The CDR3 runs 14 residues. DNA of the CDR3: TGTGCCAGCAGGACACAGGGGTTGGATTCACCCCTCCACTTT. This gives the protein CASRTQGLDSPLHF.

This clonotype was seen a handful of times. V is TRBV6-1 and J is TRBJ1-5; perhaps TRBD1 as D (6 bases). CDR3 length equals 13 residues. Germline V gene lookup returns CDR1 MNHNS and CDR2 SASEGT. Trimming stripped 6 bases from V and 4 bases from J, with 10 bases between. CDR3 sequence: CASRQQGNQPQHF. CDR3 bases: TGTGCCAGCAGACAACAGGGAAATCAGCCCCAGCATTTT.

This clonotype was detected a few times. The chain recombines TRBV6-2 or TRBV6-3 with TRBJ2-1; 15 nucleotides align to TRBD2. Trimming took 6 bases from V and 5 from J; bases not matched to a gene: 8. Germline assignment: CDR1 MNHEY and CDR2 SVGEGT. This CDR3 spans 17 amino acids. In nucleotides, the CDR3 is TGTGCCAGCAGGAAAACCGGGACTAGCGGGAGGCACAATGAGCAGTTCTTC. Its translation: CASRKTGTSGRHNEQFF.

This clonotype showed up many times. J is TRBJ1-2 and V is TRBV28; D remains ambiguous. There are 13 residues in the CDR3. Germline V gene sequence: CDR1 MDHEN, CDR2 SYDVKM. The V end lost 6 bases, the J end lost 3 bases, and 11 bases lay between the germline ends. CDR3 amino acids: CASRPGSDYGYTF. The CDR3 coding sequence is TGTGCCAGCAGACCCGGGTCAGACTATGGCTACACCTTC.

At least ten counts were recorded for this clonotype. This chain connects TRBV2 to TRBJ2-7; 8 bases fit TRBD1. V was pared by 7 bases and J by 10 bases, with 21 bases of the junction left unmatched. Germline-derived CDR1 and CDR2 are SNHLY and FYNNEI. There are 16 residues in the CDR3. The CDR3, as DNA: TGTGCCAGCATCCCATCCGGGGACAGGTCTCTACGAGAACAGTACTTC. This encodes CASIPSGDRSLREQYF. The entire variable domain, with the rest obtained from reference TRBV2 and TRBJ2-7, is as follows: EPEVTQTPSHQVTQMGQEVILRCVPISNHLYFYWYRQILGQKVEFLVSFYNNEISEKSEIFDDQFSVERPDGSNFTLKIRSTKLEDSAMYFCASIPSGDRSLREQYFGPGTRLTVT.

This clonotype has ten or more counts. This chain's CDR3 is CASSSTGARAFF. DNA for the CDR3: TGTGCCAGCAGTTCGACGGGGGCGCGAGCTTTCTTT. The chain combines TRBV28 with TRBJ1-1; the D gene is possibly TRBD1 (6 bases). The CDR3 is 12 amino acids. Germline V CDR1 and CDR2: MDHEN, SYDVKM. Between the trimmed V and J ends, which lost 4 bases and 10 bases, there was a span of 13 bases.

This clonotype appeared many times. The chain recombines TRBV30 with TRBJ1-1; D is unresolved. The CDR3 consists of 11 residues. Germline CDR1 GTSNPN, CDR2 SVGIG (reference sequence). The CDR3 nucleotides are TGTGCAACGCACGTTGGCACTGAAGCTTTCTTT. It yields the protein CATHVGTEAFF.

The genes are TRBV28 and TRBJ2-3, with 11 positions matching TRBD2. Looked up from germline, CDR1 is MDHEN and CDR2 is SYDVKM. The CDR3 runs to 15 residues. J lost 5 bases, V lost 7 bases, and 8 bases had no gene match. This chain's CDR3 is CASTDSGRAEDTQYF. In DNA form, the CDR3 reads TGTGCCAGCACCGATAGCGGGAGGGCCGAAGATACGCAGTATTTT.

Ten or more counts support this clonotype. This chain uses TRBV9 with TRBJ2-7, with TRBD2 matching over 11 bases. With 0 bases clipped from V and 6 bases from J, the junction kept 5 bases outside the gene matches. Germline V lookup: CDR1 SGDLS, CDR2 YYNGEE. There are 15 residues in the CDR3. CDR3 sequence reads: CASSVGASGRLEQYF. CDR3 coding DNA: TGTGCCAGCAGCGTAGGGGCTAGCGGGAGGCTCGAGCAGTACTTC.

This clonotype was seen a few times. V is TRBV29-1 and J is TRBJ2-2, with D possibly TRBD1 on 6 matching bases. The CDR3 spans 15 residues. Germline lookup yields CDR1 SQVTM and CDR2 ANQGSEA. V was clipped by 6 bases and J by 0 bases, with 14 bases between them. CDR3 in amino acids: CSVEPRGSNTGELFF. The CDR3 DNA follows: TGCAGCGTGGAACCCAGGGGTTCGAACACCGGGGAGCTGTTTTTT.